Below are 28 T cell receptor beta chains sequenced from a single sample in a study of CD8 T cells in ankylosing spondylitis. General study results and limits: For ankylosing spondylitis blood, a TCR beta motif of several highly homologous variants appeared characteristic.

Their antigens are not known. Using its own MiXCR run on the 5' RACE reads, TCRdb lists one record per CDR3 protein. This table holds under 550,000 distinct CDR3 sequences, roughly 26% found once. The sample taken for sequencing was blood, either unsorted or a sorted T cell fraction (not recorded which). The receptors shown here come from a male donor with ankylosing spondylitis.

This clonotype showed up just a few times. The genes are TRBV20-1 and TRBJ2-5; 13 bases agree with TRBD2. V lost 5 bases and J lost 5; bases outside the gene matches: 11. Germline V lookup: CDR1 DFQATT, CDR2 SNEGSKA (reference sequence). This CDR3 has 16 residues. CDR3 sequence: CSAPRTSGSVSETQYF. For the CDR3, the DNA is TGCAGTGCTCCTAGGACTAGCGGGAGTGTCAGCGAGACCCAGTACTTC.

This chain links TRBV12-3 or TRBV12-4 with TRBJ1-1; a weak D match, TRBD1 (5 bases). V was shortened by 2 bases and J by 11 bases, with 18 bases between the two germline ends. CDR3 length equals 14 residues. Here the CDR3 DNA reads TGTGCCAGCAGTTTAAGTTCATGGGGGTCCCGGGCTTTCTTT. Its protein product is CASSLSSWGSRAFF.

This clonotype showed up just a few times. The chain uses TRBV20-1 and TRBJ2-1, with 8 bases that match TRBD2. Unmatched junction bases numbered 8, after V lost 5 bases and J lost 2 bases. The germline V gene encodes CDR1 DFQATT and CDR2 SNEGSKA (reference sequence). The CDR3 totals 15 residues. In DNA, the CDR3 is TGCAGTGCTTCCCCGGGACTAGGTCCCTACAATGAGCAGTTCTTC. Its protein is CSASPGLGPYNEQFF.

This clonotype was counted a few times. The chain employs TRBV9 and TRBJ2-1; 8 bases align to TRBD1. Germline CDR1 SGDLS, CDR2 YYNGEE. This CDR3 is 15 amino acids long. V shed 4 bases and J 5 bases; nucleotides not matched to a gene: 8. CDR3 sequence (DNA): TGTGCCAGCAGCCCACGGGACAGGAGAAACAATGAGCAGTTCTTC. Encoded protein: CASSPRDRRNNEQFF. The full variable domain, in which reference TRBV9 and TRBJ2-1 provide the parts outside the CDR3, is DSGVTQTPKHLITATGQRVTLRCSPRSGDLSVYWYQQSLDQGLQFLIQYYNGEERAKGNILERFSAQQFPDLHSELNLSSLELGDSALYFCASSPRDRRNNEQFFGPGTRLTVL.

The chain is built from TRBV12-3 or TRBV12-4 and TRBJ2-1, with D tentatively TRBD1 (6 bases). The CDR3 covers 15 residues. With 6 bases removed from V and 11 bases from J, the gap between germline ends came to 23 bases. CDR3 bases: TGTGCCAGCAGGCCATCCGGGACACCAGAGACACAGCAGTTCTTC. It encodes CASRPSGTPETQQFF.

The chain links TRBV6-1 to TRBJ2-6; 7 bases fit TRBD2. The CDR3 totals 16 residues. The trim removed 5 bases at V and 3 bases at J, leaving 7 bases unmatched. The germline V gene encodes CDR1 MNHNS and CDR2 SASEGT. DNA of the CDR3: TGTGCCAGCAGTCGAAGCGGGGTCCTTGGGGCCAACGTCCTGACTTTC. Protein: CASSRSGVLGANVLTF.

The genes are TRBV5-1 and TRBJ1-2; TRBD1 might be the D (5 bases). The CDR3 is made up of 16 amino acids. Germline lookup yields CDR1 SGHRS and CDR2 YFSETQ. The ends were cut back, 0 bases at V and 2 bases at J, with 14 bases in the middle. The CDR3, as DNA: TGCGCCAGCAGCTTGGGGGACCGGGGCCGCAACTATGGCTACACCTTC. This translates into CASSLGDRGRNYGYTF.

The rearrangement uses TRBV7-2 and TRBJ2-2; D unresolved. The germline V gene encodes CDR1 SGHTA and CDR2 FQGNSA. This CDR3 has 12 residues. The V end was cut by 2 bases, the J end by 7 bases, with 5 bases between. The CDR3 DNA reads TGTGCCAGCAGCTTATTGAACGGGGAGCTGTTTTTT. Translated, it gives CASSLLNGELFF.

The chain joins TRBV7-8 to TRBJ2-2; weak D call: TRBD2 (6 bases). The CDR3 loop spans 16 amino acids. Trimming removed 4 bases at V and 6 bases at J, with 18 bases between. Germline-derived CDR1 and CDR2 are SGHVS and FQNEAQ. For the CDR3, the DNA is TGTGCCAGCAGCTCACCGGGACTCGTGGGCGCCGGGGAGCTGTTTTTT. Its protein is CASSSPGLVGAGELFF.

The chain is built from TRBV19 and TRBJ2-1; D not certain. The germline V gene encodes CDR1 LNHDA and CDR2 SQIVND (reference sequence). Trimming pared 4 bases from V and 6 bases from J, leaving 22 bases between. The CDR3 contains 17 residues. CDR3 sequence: CASSTNLLGFGSNEQFF. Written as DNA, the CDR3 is TGTGCCAGTAGTACCAATCTTCTAGGGTTCGGGTCCAATGAGCAGTTCTTC.

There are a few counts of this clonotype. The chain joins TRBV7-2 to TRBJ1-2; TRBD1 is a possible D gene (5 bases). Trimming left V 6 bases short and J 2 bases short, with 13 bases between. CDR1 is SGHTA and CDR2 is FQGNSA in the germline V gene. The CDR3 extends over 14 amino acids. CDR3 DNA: TGTGCCAGCAGTTCCCTTGGGGGAAACTATGGCTACACCTTC. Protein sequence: CASSSLGGNYGYTF.

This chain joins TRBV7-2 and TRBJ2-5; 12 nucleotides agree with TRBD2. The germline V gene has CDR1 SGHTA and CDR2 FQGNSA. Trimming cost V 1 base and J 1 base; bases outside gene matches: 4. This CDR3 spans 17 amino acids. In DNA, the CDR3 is TGTGCCAGCAGCTTAGGGGGGACTAGCGGGTCCCAAGAGACCCAGTACTTC. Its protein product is CASSLGGTSGSQETQYF.

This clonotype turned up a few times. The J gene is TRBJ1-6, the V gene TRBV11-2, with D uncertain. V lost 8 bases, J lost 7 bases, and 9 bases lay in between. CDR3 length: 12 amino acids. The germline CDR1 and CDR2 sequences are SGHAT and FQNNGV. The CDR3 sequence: CASGVMNSPLHF. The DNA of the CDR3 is TGTGCCAGCGGGGTTATGAATTCACCCCTCCACTTT.

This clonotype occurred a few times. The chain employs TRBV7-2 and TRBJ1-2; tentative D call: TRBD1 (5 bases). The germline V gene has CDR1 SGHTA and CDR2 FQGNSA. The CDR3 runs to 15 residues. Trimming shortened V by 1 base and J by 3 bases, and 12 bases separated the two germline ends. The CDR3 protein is CASSLGGAGDYGYTF. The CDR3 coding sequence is TGTGCCAGCAGCTTAGGGGGCGCGGGGGACTATGGCTACACCTTC.

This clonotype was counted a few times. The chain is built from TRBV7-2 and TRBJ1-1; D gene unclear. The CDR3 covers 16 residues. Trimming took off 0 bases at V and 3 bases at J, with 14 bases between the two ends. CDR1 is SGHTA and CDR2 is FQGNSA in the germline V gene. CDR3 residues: CASSLAFTFQDTEAFF. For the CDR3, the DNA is TGTGCCAGCAGCTTAGCGTTCACTTTTCAGGACACTGAAGCTTTCTTT.

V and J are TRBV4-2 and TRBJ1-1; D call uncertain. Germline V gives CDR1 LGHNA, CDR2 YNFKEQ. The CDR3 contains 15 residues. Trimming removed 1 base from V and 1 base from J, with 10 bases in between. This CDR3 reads CASSQVRSENTEAFF. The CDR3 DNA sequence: TGTGCCAGCAGCCAAGTTCGGTCGGAGAACACTGAAGCTTTCTTT.

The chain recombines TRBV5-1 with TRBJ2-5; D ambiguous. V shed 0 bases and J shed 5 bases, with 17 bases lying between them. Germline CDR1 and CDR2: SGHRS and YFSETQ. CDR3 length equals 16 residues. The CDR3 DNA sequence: TGCGCCAGCAGCTTGGCCCGGACGGGCCCTGGGGAGACCCAGTACTTC. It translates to CASSLARTGPGETQYF.

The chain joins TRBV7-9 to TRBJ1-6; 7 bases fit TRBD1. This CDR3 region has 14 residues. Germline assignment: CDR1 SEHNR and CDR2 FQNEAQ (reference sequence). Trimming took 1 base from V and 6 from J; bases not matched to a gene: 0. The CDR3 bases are TGTGCCAGCAGCTTAGGGGACAGTAATTCACCCCTCCACTTT. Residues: CASSLGDSNSPLHF.

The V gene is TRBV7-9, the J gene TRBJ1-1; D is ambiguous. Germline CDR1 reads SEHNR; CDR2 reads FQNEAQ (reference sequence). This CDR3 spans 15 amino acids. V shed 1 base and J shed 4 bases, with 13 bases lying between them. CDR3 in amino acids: CASSLGDEGGTEAFF. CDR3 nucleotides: TGTGCCAGCAGCTTAGGTGACGAAGGTGGCACTGAAGCTTTCTTT.

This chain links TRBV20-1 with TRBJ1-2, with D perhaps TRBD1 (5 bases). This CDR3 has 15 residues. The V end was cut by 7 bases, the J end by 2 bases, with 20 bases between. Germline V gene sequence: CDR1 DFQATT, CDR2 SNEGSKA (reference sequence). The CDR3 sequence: CSVRAIRGLNYGYTF. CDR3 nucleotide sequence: TGCAGTGTCAGGGCCATCCGGGGCCTAAACTATGGCTACACCTTC.

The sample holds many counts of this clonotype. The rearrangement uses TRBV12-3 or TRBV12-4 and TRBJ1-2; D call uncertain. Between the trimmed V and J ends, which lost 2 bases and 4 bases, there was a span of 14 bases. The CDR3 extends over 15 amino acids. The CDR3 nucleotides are TGTGCCAGCAGTTTACAGGCAGGAGGTATCTATGGCTACACCTTC. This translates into CASSLQAGGIYGYTF.

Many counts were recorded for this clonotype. In DNA form, the CDR3 reads TGTGCCAGCAGCATCACAGCGGGGTCCTACAATGAGCAGTTCTTC. Amino acid sequence: CASSITAGSYNEQFF. The chain combines TRBV11-3 with TRBJ2-1, with 7 bases lining up with TRBD2. V dropped 5 bases and J dropped 1; count of bases not matched to a gene: 5. This CDR3 is built from 15 residues. CDR1 and CDR2 from the germline V gene are SGHNT and YENEEA.

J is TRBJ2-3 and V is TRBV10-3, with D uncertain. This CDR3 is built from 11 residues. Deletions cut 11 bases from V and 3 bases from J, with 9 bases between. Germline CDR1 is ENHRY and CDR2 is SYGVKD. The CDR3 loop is CASLGTDTQYF. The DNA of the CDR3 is TGTGCCTCCTTGGGGACAGATACGCAGTATTTT.

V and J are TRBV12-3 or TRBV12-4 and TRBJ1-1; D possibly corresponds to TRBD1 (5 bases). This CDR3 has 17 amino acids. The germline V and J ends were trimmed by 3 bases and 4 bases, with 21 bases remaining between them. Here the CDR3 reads CASSFEAGASVSTEAFF. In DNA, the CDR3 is TGTGCCAGCAGTTTCGAAGCCGGGGCCTCCGTGAGCACTGAAGCTTTCTTT.

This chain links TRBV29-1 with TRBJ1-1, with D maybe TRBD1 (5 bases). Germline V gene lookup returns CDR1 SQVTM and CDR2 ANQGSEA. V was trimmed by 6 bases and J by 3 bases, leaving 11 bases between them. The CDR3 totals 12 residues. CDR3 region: CSVGWGDTEAFF. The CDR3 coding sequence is TGCAGCGTGGGTTGGGGGGACACTGAAGCTTTCTTT.

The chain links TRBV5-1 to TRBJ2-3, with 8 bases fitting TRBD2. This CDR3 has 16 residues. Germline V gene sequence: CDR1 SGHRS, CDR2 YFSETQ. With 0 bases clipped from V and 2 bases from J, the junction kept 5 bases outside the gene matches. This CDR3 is CASSLGVAGPTDTQYF. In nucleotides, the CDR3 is TGCGCCAGCAGCTTGGGGGTAGCGGGACCCACAGATACGCAGTATTTT.

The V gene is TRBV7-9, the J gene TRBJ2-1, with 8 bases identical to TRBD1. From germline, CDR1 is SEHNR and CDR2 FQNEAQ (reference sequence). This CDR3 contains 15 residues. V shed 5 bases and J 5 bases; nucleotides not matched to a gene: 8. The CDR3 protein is CASSPWTGTHNEQFF. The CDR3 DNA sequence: TGTGCCAGCAGCCCCTGGACAGGGACCCACAATGAGCAGTTCTTC.

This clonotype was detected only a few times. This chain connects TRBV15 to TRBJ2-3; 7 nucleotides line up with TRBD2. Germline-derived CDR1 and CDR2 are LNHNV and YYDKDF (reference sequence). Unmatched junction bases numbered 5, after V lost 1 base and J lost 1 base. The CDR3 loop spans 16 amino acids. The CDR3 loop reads CATSRGPSGGTDTQYF. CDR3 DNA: TGTGCCACCAGCAGAGGTCCTAGCGGTGGCACAGATACGCAGTATTTT.